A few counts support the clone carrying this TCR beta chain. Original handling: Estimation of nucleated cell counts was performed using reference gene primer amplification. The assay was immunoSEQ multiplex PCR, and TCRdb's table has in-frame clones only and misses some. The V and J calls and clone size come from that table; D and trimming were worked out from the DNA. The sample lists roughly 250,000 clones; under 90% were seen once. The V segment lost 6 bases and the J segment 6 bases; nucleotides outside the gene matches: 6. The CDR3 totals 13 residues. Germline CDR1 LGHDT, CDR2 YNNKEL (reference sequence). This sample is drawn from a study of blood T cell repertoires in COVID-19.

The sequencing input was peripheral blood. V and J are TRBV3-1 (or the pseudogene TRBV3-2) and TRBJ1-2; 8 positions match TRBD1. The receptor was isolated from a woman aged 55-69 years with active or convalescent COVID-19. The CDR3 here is CASRSGQVHGYTF. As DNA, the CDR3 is TGTGCCAGCAGATCGGGACAGGTCCATGGCTACACCTTC.